This T cell receptor beta chain is from a study of shared clonotypes between healthy human individuals. Study-wide context: Samples came from two female and a few male donors aged 18 to 49.

The germline CDR1 and CDR2 sequences are ENHRY and SYGVKD. V lost 10 bases, J lost 8 bases, and 12 bases stayed unmatched. The CDR3 covers 14 residues. Among the unsorted PBMC samples, replicate PCRs used around 0.3 ug DNA, roughly 30,000 T cell genomes. The method was immunoSEQ multiplex PCR; TCRdb's version includes in-frame clones alone and lacks a portion of them. The sample carries hundreds of thousands of clones, roughly four fifths recorded once. There were only Caucasian adults among the donors, and all lived in Nashville, Tennessee. The sequence derives from a woman aged 40 to 55 in good health. Some clones in this sample may be carry-over from other donors' samples. The V gene is TRBV10-3, the J gene TRBJ1-4, with 8 nucleotides matching TRBD1. Specimen: PBMCs. CDR3 nucleotides: TGTGCCACCGGACCCCAGGGGGCGGGGGAAAAACTGTTTTTT. It translates to CATGPQGAGEKLFF.